What follows are 17 T cell receptor beta chains derived from one specimen sequenced in a study of high-grade serous ovarian cancer treatment subgroups. Tumor tissue was taken before any definitive surgery or chemotherapy was given. Generated by immunoSEQ multiplex PCR, the TCRdb table keeps only in-frame clones and is missing some. The table includes 30,000 to 40,000 clones, roughly 83% detected once. Sequencing input: tumor tissue. The receptor set was obtained from a human donor with high-grade serous ovarian cancer.

The chain links TRBV15 to TRBJ2-2; the D gene could be TRBD1 or TRBD2 (7 bases each). CDR1 is LNHNV and CDR2 is YYDKDF in the germline V gene (reference sequence). The V and J ends lost 4 bases and 1 base respectively, with 19 bases between them. CDR3 length: 18 amino acids. The CDR3 region has the DNA TGTGCCACCAGCACGACAGGGACTATCCCTCTGAACACCGGGGAGCTGTTTTTT. It yields the protein CATSTTGTIPLNTGELFF.

As DNA, the CDR3 is TGTGCCAGCAGTCCTCCAGAGGGGACTGAAGCTTTCTTT. Encoded protein: CASSPPEGTEAFF. The J gene is TRBJ1-1, the V gene TRBV27; D is possibly TRBD1 (5 bases). The CDR3 covers 13 residues. The V end was cut by 5 bases, the J end by 5 bases, with 12 bases between. CDR1 is MNHEY, CDR2 SMNVEV, per germline (reference sequence).

J is TRBJ2-2 and V is TRBV9; 14 bases align to TRBD2. J gave up 5 bases and V 4 bases, and 25 bases lay outside the gene matches. The CDR3 contains 23 residues. Germline values: CDR1 SGDLS, CDR2 YYNGEE. CDR3 DNA sequence: TGTGCCAGCAGCTTAAGCGGGACTAGCGGGAGTTGTGTCGGTGGCTGGGGAACCGGGGAGCTGTTTTTT. It codes for CASSLSGTSGSCVGGWGTGELFF.

The chain employs TRBV19 and TRBJ2-1; unclear D gene. Trimming stripped 9 bases from V and 10 bases from J, with 16 bases between. The CDR3 has 12 amino acids. Per germline, CDR1 LNHDA and CDR2 SQIVND (reference sequence). DNA of the CDR3: TGTGCCAGCCTCGACCGACTGCAAGAGCAGTTCTTC. It codes for CASLDRLQEQFF.

The V and J genes are TRBV7-3 and TRBJ2-2; 11 bases align to TRBD2. The CDR3 loop spans 17 amino acids. V lost 0 bases to trimming and J lost 3 bases; unmatched junction nucleotides: 3. Germline loops: CDR1 SGHTA, CDR2 FQGTGA. The CDR3 DNA sequence: TGTGCCAGCAGCTTAACCAAGACTAGCGGGGACACCGGGGAGCTGTTTTTT. Encoded protein: CASSLTKTSGDTGELFF.

This chain connects TRBV5-1 to TRBJ2-5; 9 bases match TRBD2. The junction had 6 bases not matched to a gene; V was cut back by 2 bases and J by 4 bases. The germline V gene encodes CDR1 SGHRS and CDR2 YFSETQ. This CDR3 contains 15 residues. In DNA form, the CDR3 reads TGCGCCAGCAGCTTAAGAGCGGGAGGAGGAGAGACCCAGTACTTC. As protein: CASSLRAGGGETQYF.

The V and J genes are TRBV9 and TRBJ1-1; D ambiguous. Germline CDR1 is SGDLS and CDR2 is YYNGEE. V was shortened by 4 bases and J by 7 bases, with 14 bases between the two germline ends. CDR3 length: 13 residues. CDR3 DNA: TGTGCCAGCAGCCCCCAAGGGTACAATGAAGCTTTCTTT. Amino acids: CASSPQGYNEAFF.

The chain recombines TRBV5-1 with TRBJ1-2, with 7 nucleotides matching TRBD1. Germline CDR1 reads SGHRS; CDR2 reads YFSETQ. V was pared by 2 bases and J by 0 bases, with 10 bases of the junction left unmatched. This CDR3 has 17 residues. CDR3 amino acids: CASSFPLPGQPNYGYTF. The CDR3 bases are TGCGCCAGCAGCTTTCCCTTACCGGGACAGCCTAACTATGGCTACACCTTC.

This clone was seen a single time. The chain combines TRBV28 with TRBJ2-1; perhaps D is TRBD1 or TRBD2 (5 bases each). Germline CDR1 reads MDHEN; CDR2 reads SYDVKM. V lost 5 bases and J 0 bases, leaving 35 bases between the germline ends. The CDR3 is made up of 23 amino acids. CDR3: CASSLGGPLLADQSISSYNEQFF. CDR3 coding DNA: TGTGCCAGCAGTCTTGGGGGACCTCTTCTGGCGGACCAATCCATCAGCTCCTACAATGAGCAGTTCTTC.

J is TRBJ2-7 and V is TRBV6-4; 10 bases are a match to TRBD2. The CDR3 is 15 amino acids. Germline-derived CDR1 and CDR2 are MRHNA and SNTAGT. The V and J ends lost 3 bases and 7 bases, in that order; junction bases with no gene match: 9. CDR3 in amino acids: CASSEALAGVGEQYF. For the CDR3, the DNA is TGTGCCAGCAGTGAGGCTCTAGCGGGAGTCGGGGAGCAGTACTTC.

The rearrangement links TRBV5-4 to TRBJ2-5, with D possibly TRBD2 on 5 matching bases. CDR1 and CDR2 (germline): SGHNT, YYREEE (reference sequence). CDR3 length: 14 residues. Trimming cost V 3 bases and J 5 bases, with 14 bases left between them. CDR3 amino acids: CASSYQTSGETQYF. The CDR3 DNA reads as TGTGCCAGCAGCTACCAGACGTCGGGGGAGACCCAGTACTTC. The entire variable domain, with the rest obtained from reference TRBV5-4 and TRBJ2-5, is as follows: ETGVTQSPTHLIKTRGQQVTLRCSSQSGHNTVSWYQQALGQGPQFIFQYYREEENGRGNFPPRFSGLQFPNYSSELNVNALELDDSALYLCASSYQTSGETQYFGPGTRLLVL.

The chain recombines TRBV6-5 with TRBJ2-7, with D maybe TRBD1 (5 bases). Trimming shortened V by 0 bases and J by 1 base, and 13 bases separated the two germline ends. The CDR3 has 16 residues. The germline gives CDR1 MNHEY, CDR2 SVGAGI. The CDR3 loop is CASSYSAKQASYEQYF. The CDR3 DNA reads TGTGCCAGCAGTTACTCCGCCAAACAGGCATCCTACGAGCAGTACTTC.

This clone was counted once. The chain employs TRBV13 and TRBJ2-5; 7 nucleotides align to TRBD2. CDR3 length: 14 residues. Germline V gene data show CDR1 as PRHDT and CDR2 as FYEKMQ (reference sequence). The J segment lost 5 bases and the V segment lost 1 base, leaving 4 bases of the junction unmatched. The CDR3 DNA reads as TGTGCCAGCAGCTTAGCAGCGGGAAGTGAGACCCAGTACTTC. Protein sequence: CASSLAAGSETQYF.

This clone turned up a few times. The chain uses TRBV27 and TRBJ2-2; TRBD1 matches at 8 bases. Trimming removed 3 bases from V and 6 bases from J; junction bases left unmatched: 6. The CDR3 consists of 15 residues. Germline-derived CDR1 and CDR2 are MNHEY and SMNVEV (reference sequence). This chain's CDR3 is CASSLFRGRAGELFF. CDR3 DNA sequence: TGTGCCAGCAGTTTGTTCAGGGGGCGGGCCGGGGAGCTGTTTTTT.

This sequence joins TRBV4-2 and TRBJ2-3; D is ambiguous. Trimming pared 0 bases from V and 5 bases from J, leaving 6 bases between. This CDR3 comprises 13 residues. The germline V gene encodes CDR1 LGHNA and CDR2 YNFKEQ. The CDR3 protein is CASSQDFLDTQYF. As DNA, the CDR3 is TGTGCCAGCAGCCAAGATTTCCTAGATACGCAGTATTTT.

This chain uses TRBV7-2 with TRBJ2-7; 11 bases map to TRBD2. Germline CDR1 is SGHTA and CDR2 is FQGNSA. The CDR3 sequence is 14 residues long. V shed 5 bases and J 3 bases; nucleotides not matched to a gene: 3. CDR3 sequence reads: CASSRGLAGYEQYF. CDR3 DNA: TGTGCCAGCAGCCGAGGACTAGCGGGCTACGAGCAGTACTTC. Supplemented by reference TRBV7-2 and TRBJ2-7, the full variable domain reads GAGVSQSPSNKVTEKGKDVELRCDPISGHTALYWYRQSLGQGLEFLIYFQGNSAPDKSGLPSDRFSAERTGGSVSTLTIQRTQQEDSAVYLCASSRGLAGYEQYFGPGTRLTVT.

This chain connects TRBV5-1 to TRBJ1-2, with 10 bases identical to TRBD1. The CDR3 is 14 amino acids. Per the germline V gene, CDR1 is SGHRS and CDR2 is YFSETQ. Germline trimming cut 4 bases from V and 4 bases from J; bases unmatched to any gene: 4. The CDR3 sequence is CASSTTGGGYGYTF. The CDR3 coding sequence is TGCGCCAGCAGCACGACAGGGGGCGGCTATGGCTACACCTTC.